These T cell receptor beta chains were read from a single sample in a study of technical replicates of blood from several donors. Clones were read by immunoSEQ multiplex PCR, and TCRdb kept only the in-frame ones, dropping some. The sample shows about 100,000 clones, about 94% of them seen only once. The sample was T cells isolated from PBMCs. The source is a human donor in good health. Each CDR3 is given with its conserved first and last residue.

j_gene	v_gene	CDR3aa
TRBJ1-4	TRBV27	CASSSGTVKFGEKLFF
TRBJ2-6	TRBV19	CASSAGLLAAGANVLTF
TRBJ2-3	TRBV28	CASSFLSLAGGKDTQYF
TRBJ1-1	TRBV18	CASSRTSGEAFF
TRBJ2-2	TRBV6-6	CATESGSGEELFF
TRBJ2-7	TRBV27	CASSRGSEYEQYF
TRBJ2-2	TRBV28	CASQFRDRGTGELFF
TRBJ1-2	TRBV12-1	CASSPDLGQGIYGYTF
TRBJ1-1	TRBV2	CASSRTGRDTEAFF
TRBJ1-4	TRBV13	CASSLSGPTNEKLFF
TRBJ2-1	TRBV5-8	CASSTRGAGEQFF
TRBJ1-2	TRBV4-1	CASSQGGTGMIGYTF
TRBJ1-1	TRBV11-2	CASSQLGRRDTEAFF
TRBJ1-6	TRBV30	CAWSVQTASYNSPLHF
TRBJ1-1	TRBV5-1	CASSLVGQSVAFF
TRBJ2-2	TRBV9	CASSVSVGTGELFF
TRBJ1-5	TRBV6-5	CASSPSGIHNQPQHF
TRBJ1-4	TRBV28	CAGGQPNNEKLFF
TRBJ2-2	TRBV7-9	CASTPAGELFF
TRBJ1-3	TRBV2	CAGLLQGSGNTIYF
TRBJ2-3	TRBV6-1	CASRDRVGQYF
TRBJ1-3	TRBV28	CASYTQGSGNTIYF
TRBJ2-3	TRBV6-1	CASRRGGTDTQYF
TRBJ2-1	TRBV5-4	CASSLVSEQFF